One sample yielded the 23 T cell receptor beta chains listed below, sequenced in a study of OX40 agonist ivuxolimab in advanced cancers. Here immunoSEQ multiplex PCR was the method, and the copy in TCRdb shows in-frame clones only, minus some. The sample comprises about 46,000 clones, about 88% of which are singletons, and approximately 12% rests with the top ten. Specimen: CD4+ or CD8+ T cells sorted from blood, collected in a trial of the OX40 agonist ivuxolimab. These receptors were obtained from an adult with an advanced solid tumor such as melanoma, head and neck, liver or kidney cancer.

This sequence joins TRBV11-2 and TRBJ1-3; D is possibly TRBD1 (5 bases). Germline CDR1 reads SGHAT; CDR2 reads FQNNGV. Trimming removed 3 bases from V and 8 bases from J, with 14 bases in between. The CDR3 runs to 14 residues. The CDR3 loop reads CASSFGMGRDTIYF. DNA for the CDR3: TGTGCCAGCAGCTTTGGGATGGGGCGGGACACCATATATTTT.

The chain couples TRBV11-1 to TRBJ1-2; tentatively, D is TRBD1 (5 bases). Deletions cut 1 base from V and 4 bases from J, with 13 bases between. The CDR3 runs to 15 residues. CDR1 and CDR2 from the germline V gene are SGHAT and FQDESV (reference sequence). The CDR3 nucleotides are TGTGCCAGCAGCTTAGGGGCCAGGGAAACCTATGGCTACACCTTC. Residues: CASSLGARETYGYTF.

This rearrangement joins TRBV25-1 to TRBJ2-2; no firm D call. The CDR3 is 11 amino acids. The V gene lost 10 bases and the J gene lost 2 bases, with 5 bases spanning the gap. CDR1 MGHDK and CDR2 SYGVNS come from the germline V gene. CDR3 sequence (DNA): TGTGCCACCCTAAACACCGGGGAGCTGTTTTTT. The encoded protein is CATLNTGELFF.

CDR3 DNA: TGCGCCAGCAGCTTGGGGCACCTGAACACTGAAGCTTTCTTT. Encoded protein: CASSLGHLNTEAFF. J is TRBJ1-1 and V is TRBV5-1; D gene ambiguous. The V and J ends lost 0 bases and 0 bases respectively, with 6 bases between them. The CDR3 is 14 residues long. Germline loops: CDR1 SGHRS, CDR2 YFSETQ.

The rearrangement uses TRBV13 and TRBJ2-3; TRBD2 agrees at 13 bases. The V and J ends lost 5 bases and 5 bases, in that order; junction bases with no gene match: 4. The germline gives CDR1 PRHDT, CDR2 FYEKMQ (reference sequence). The CDR3 length is 15 residues. The CDR3 is CASSLGLAGLDTQYF. CDR3 nucleotides: TGTGCCAGCAGCCTGGGACTAGCGGGGTTAGATACGCAGTATTTT.

This clone has a handful of counts. The chain uses TRBV7-9 and TRBJ1-2, with unresolved D. Germline values: CDR1 SEHNR, CDR2 FQNEAQ (reference sequence). The CDR3 runs 14 residues. The V gene lost 0 bases and the J gene lost 7 bases, with 12 bases spanning the gap. Here the CDR3 reads CASSLALTGFGYTF. The CDR3 DNA is TGTGCCAGCAGCTTAGCCCTCACGGGATTTGGCTACACCTTC.

This rearrangement joins TRBV7-9 to TRBJ2-1; 13 positions match TRBD2. V shed 5 bases and J 0 bases; nucleotides not matched to a gene: 10. Germline V CDR1 and CDR2: SEHNR, FQNEAQ (reference sequence). This CDR3 has 19 amino acids. The CDR3 DNA follows: TGTGCCAGCAGCCCGATGGGACTAGCGGGGACCAGCTCCTACAATGAGCAGTTCTTC. Its translation is CASSPMGLAGTSSYNEQFF.

Concerning this clone: The same CDR3 is also encoded by other DNA sequences in this sample. This rearrangement joins TRBV11-2 to TRBJ2-7; 9 bases line up with TRBD1. Germline CDR1 and CDR2: SGHAT and FQNNGV. CDR3 length equals 14 residues. V lost 1 base and J lost 3; bases outside the gene matches: 1. The CDR3 region is CASSLGQGGYEQYF. CDR3 nucleotides: TGTGCCAGCAGCTTAGGACAGGGGGGCTACGAGCAGTACTTC.

This chain connects TRBV27 to TRBJ1-4, with 8 bases identical to TRBD1. The CDR3 runs 18 residues. Germline loops: CDR1 MNHEY, CDR2 SMNVEV (reference sequence). The ends lost 1 base at V and 0 bases at J; junction bases unmatched: 7. CDR3 DNA: TGTGCCAGCAGTTTATTGGCAGGGGGCCCCACAACTAATGAAAAACTGTTTTTT. Translated, it gives CASSLLAGGPTTNEKLFF.

V is TRBV7-6 and J is TRBJ2-3; 12 bases match TRBD1. CDR1 is SGHVS, CDR2 FNYEAQ, per germline. V shed 5 bases and J 4 bases; nucleotides not matched to a gene: 13. This CDR3 is built from 18 residues. This CDR3 is CASSRGTGGEVFPDTQYF. CDR3 nucleotides: TGTGCCAGCAGCCGGGGGACAGGGGGCGAGGTGTTCCCAGATACGCAGTATTTT.

This chain joins TRBV27 and TRBJ2-3; 14 nucleotides line up with TRBD2. The CDR3 is 17 amino acids. Germline trimming cut 5 bases from V and 7 bases from J; bases unmatched to any gene: 11. Germline V gene sequence: CDR1 MNHEY, CDR2 SMNVEV (reference sequence). The chain's CDR3 is CASSTGLAGGRPYTQYF. The CDR3 DNA follows: TGTGCCAGCAGTACCGGACTAGCGGGAGGAAGGCCCTATACGCAGTATTTT.

The chain has TRBV2 and TRBJ1-4, with unresolved D. The CDR3 covers 17 residues. Trimming removed 2 bases from V and 0 bases from J, with 13 bases in between. CDR1 is SNHLY and CDR2 is FYNNEI in the germline V gene. The CDR3 DNA sequence: TGTGCCAGCAGTGAAAGATTATGGCAGACAACTAATGAAAAACTGTTTTTT. It specifies CASSERLWQTTNEKLFF.

The J gene is TRBJ2-7, the V gene TRBV7-9; D perhaps matches TRBD1 (5 bases). The CDR3 contains 14 residues. Germline CDR1 is SEHNR and CDR2 is FQNEAQ (reference sequence). The V end was cut by 5 bases, the J end by 1 base, with 12 bases between. This CDR3 is CASSPRQPSYEQYF. CDR3 coding DNA: TGTGCCAGCAGCCCCCGACAGCCTTCCTACGAGCAGTACTTC.

The chain recombines TRBV23-1 with TRBJ2-7; D ambiguous. TRBV23-1 is placed among ORFs of uncertain function. There are 14 residues in the CDR3. V was cut by 7 bases and J by 4 bases, with 17 bases left in between. CDR3 coding DNA: TGCGCCAGCACGTTGCAGGCGACCCTTTACGAGCAGTACTTC. This sequence encodes CASTLQATLYEQYF.

This clone was recorded only once. The rearrangement links TRBV19 to TRBJ2-1; no clear D. CDR1 is LNHDA and CDR2 is SQIVND in the germline V gene (reference sequence). The CDR3 is made up of 12 amino acids. The V gene lost 6 bases and the J gene lost 3 bases, with 6 bases spanning the gap. The CDR3 loop is CASRIGYNEQFF. CDR3 coding DNA: TGTGCCAGTAGAATCGGCTACAATGAGCAGTTCTTC. Full variable domain (rest looked up from reference TRBV19 and TRBJ2-1): DGGITQSPKYLFRKEGQNVTLSCEQNLNHDAMYWYRQDPGQGLRLIYYSQIVNDFQKGDIAEGYSVSREKKESFPLTVTSAQKNPTAFYLCASRIGYNEQFFGPGTRLTVL.

The genes are TRBV2 and TRBJ2-7, with 9 bases that match TRBD1. The CDR3 totals 15 residues. Germline lookup yields CDR1 SNHLY and CDR2 FYNNEI. V shed 3 bases, J shed 5 bases, and the junction held 8 bases outside the gene matches. CDR3 region: CASSDSGTGTHEQYF. CDR3 nucleotides: TGTGCCAGCAGTGACAGCGGGACAGGGACCCACGAGCAGTACTTC.

CDR3 sequence: CATRADTQYF. CDR3 bases: TGTGCCACCCGGGCAGATACGCAGTATTTT. The chain recombines TRBV25-1 with TRBJ2-3, with D unresolved. Trimming removed 10 bases from V and 4 bases from J, with 6 bases in between. This CDR3 comprises 10 residues. The germline gives CDR1 MGHDK, CDR2 SYGVNS.

The chain is built from TRBV15 and TRBJ2-1, with D perhaps TRBD1 or TRBD2 (5 bases each). This CDR3 has 18 residues. Between the trimmed V and J ends, which lost 1 base and 4 bases, there was a span of 20 bases. CDR1 and CDR2 (germline): LNHNV, YYDKDF (reference sequence). The CDR3, as DNA: TGTGCCACCAGCAGAGTTCCCCAGGGTTGGGGGATATACAATGAGCAGTTCTTC. Amino acids: CATSRVPQGWGIYNEQFF.

The CDR3 DNA sequence: TGCGCCAGCAGCTTAGAGGGGTTCACTGAAGCTTTCTTT. The encoded protein is CASSLEGFTEAFF. V gene TRBV4-1 combines with J gene TRBJ1-1, with D tentatively TRBD1 (5 bases). The CDR3 runs to 13 residues. Trimming took 5 bases from V and 4 from J, leaving 11 bases between them. Germline CDR1 reads MGHRA; CDR2 reads YSYEKL.

V gene TRBV5-6 combines with J gene TRBJ2-3, with no clear D. Trimming pared 2 bases from V and 2 bases from J, leaving 15 bases between. CDR3 length: 16 amino acids. Germline V lookup: CDR1 SGHDT, CDR2 YYEEEE. The CDR3 spells CASSFMGPPPTDTQYF. The CDR3 DNA follows: TGTGCCAGCAGCTTTATGGGTCCTCCGCCCACAGATACGCAGTATTTT.

The V and J genes are TRBV19 and TRBJ1-5; TRBD1 might be the D (6 bases). This CDR3 has 15 residues. The germline CDR1 and CDR2 sequences are LNHDA and SQIVND (reference sequence). The germline V and J ends were trimmed by 0 bases and 1 base, with 7 bases remaining between them. CDR3 residues: CASSIDQGSNQPQHF. The CDR3 nucleotides read TGTGCCAGTAGTATAGATCAGGGGAGCAATCAGCCCCAGCATTTT.

The chain joins TRBV25-1 to TRBJ2-7; 8 nucleotides match TRBD2. The CDR3 spans 14 residues. Losses at the gene ends were 8 bases for V and 1 base for J; bases not matched to a gene: 7. Germline CDR1 MGHDK, CDR2 SYGVNS. In DNA form, the CDR3 reads TGTGCCAGCCAAGGGACTAGTCAGTCCTACGAGCAGTACTTC. Protein: CASQGTSQSYEQYF.

This clone appeared once. The chain employs TRBV19 and TRBJ1-2; 7 bases fit TRBD1. Germline V CDR1 and CDR2: LNHDA, SQIVND (reference sequence). The CDR3 contains 12 residues. The ends lost 7 bases at V and 3 bases at J; junction bases unmatched: 2. The CDR3 spells CASTGTDYGYTF. The CDR3, as DNA: TGTGCCAGTACCGGGACAGACTATGGCTACACCTTC.